This note documents a single T cell receptor beta chain sequence. What it binds is not known. V shed 6 bases and J shed 5 bases, with 16 bases lying between them. Germline CDR1 and CDR2: SGHVS and FQNEAQ. This CDR3 has 14 residues. Using its own MiXCR run on the 5' RACE reads, TCRdb lists one record per CDR3 protein. The table includes almost 600,000 distinct CDR3 sequences, roughly 13% detected once. These data are taken from a study of T cells after yellow fever vaccination. For the study at large: SMART-Seq v4 Ultra Low Input handled preparation of low-cell-number fractions.

Findings of the study overall: Weaker in magnitude, the secondary response showed a faster peak on day 5 versus 15. Post-booster repertoires contained most primary-vaccination clones again (about 96% CD4, 88% CD8).

The rearrangement joins TRBV7-8 to TRBJ1-1; the D gene is possibly TRBD1 (5 bases). This receptor was identified in a man aged 30-40 years who received the YFV17D yellow fever vaccine. This specimen consisted of PBMCs, obtained on the day of the yellow fever booster vaccination. CDR3 in DNA: TGTGCCAGCAGTCCCCTCGGGGGGGTAACTGAAGCTTTCTTT. This sequence encodes CASSPLGGVTEAFF.